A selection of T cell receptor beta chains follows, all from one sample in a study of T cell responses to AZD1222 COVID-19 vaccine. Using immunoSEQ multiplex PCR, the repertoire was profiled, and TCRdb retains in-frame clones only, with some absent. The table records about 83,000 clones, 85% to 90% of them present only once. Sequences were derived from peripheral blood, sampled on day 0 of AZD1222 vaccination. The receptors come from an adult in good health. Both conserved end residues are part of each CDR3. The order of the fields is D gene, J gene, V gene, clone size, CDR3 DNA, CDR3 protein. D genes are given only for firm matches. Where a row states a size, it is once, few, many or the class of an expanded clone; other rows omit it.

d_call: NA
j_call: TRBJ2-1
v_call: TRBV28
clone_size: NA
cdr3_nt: TGTGCCAGCCGGTGGGTAAATGAGCAGTTCTTC
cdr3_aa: CASRWVNEQFF

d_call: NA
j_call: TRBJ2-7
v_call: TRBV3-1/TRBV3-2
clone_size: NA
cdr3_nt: TGTGCCAGCAGCCAAGAAGTTATTCCACAGTACGAGCAGTACTTC
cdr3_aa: CASSQEVIPQYEQYF

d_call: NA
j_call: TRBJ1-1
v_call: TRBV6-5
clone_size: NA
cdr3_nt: TGTGCCAGCACCCTACTGGGGAACACTGAAGCTTTCTTT
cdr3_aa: CASTLLGNTEAFF

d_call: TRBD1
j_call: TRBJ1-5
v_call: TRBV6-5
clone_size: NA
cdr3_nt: TGTGCCAGCAGGATACAGGGGTATAGCAATCAGCCCCAGCATTTT
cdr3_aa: CASRIQGYSNQPQHF

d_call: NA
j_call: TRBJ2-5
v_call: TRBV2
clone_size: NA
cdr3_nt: TGTGCCAGCAGTGAAAGGGGTGGCAGGCCGTCCGAGACCCAGTACTTC
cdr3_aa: CASSERGGRPSETQYF

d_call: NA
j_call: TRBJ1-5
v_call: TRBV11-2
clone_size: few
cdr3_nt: TGTGCCAGCAGCACCACGGACGGCCAGCCCCAGCATTTT
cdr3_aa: CASSTTDGQPQHF

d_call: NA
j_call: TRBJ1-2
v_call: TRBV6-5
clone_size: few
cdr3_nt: TGTGCCAGCAGTTACTCAGGGGGCTATGGCTACACCTTC
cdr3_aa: CASSYSGGYGYTF

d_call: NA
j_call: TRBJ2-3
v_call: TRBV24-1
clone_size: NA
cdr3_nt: TGTGCCACCAGTGATCCAGAAAGGGAGTGGACAGATACGCAGTATTTT
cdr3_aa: CATSDPEREWTDTQYF

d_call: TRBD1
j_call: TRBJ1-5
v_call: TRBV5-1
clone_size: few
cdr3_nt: TGCGCCAGCAGAGGACAGGACAATCAGCCCCAGCATTTT
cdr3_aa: CASRGQDNQPQHF

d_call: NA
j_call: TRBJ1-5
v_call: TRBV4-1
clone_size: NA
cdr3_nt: TGCGCCAGCAGCCAAGGGCCGGGACGCAATCAGCCCCAGCATTTT
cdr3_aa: CASSQGPGRNQPQHF

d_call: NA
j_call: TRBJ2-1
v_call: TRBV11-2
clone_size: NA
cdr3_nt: TGTGCCAGCGAGTGGGGGGGCGCCTACAATGAGCAGTTCTTC
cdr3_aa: CASEWGGAYNEQFF

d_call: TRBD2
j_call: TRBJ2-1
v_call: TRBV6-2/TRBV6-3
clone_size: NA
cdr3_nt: TGTGCCAGCAGTTTTTTAACTAGCGGGAGGGCCTCCTACAATGAGCAGTTCTTC
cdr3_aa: CASSFLTSGRASYNEQFF

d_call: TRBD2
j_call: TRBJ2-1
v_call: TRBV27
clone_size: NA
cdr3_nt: TGTGCCAGCAGCCCCGGGACTAGCGGTTTCAAGGGTGAGCAGTTCTTC
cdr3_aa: CASSPGTSGFKGEQFF

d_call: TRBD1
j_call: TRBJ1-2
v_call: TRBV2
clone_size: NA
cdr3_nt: TGTGCCAGCAGTTTCGGGACAGGGGACTTTGGCTACACCTTC
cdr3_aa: CASSFGTGDFGYTF

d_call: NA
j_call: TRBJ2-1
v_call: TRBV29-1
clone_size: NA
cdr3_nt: TGCAGCGTTGAGGGAACGATAGGAGGCTCCTACAATGAGCAGTTCTTC
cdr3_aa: CSVEGTIGGSYNEQFF

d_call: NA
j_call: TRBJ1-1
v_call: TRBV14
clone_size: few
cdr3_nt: TGTGCCAGCAGCCAAGAACAGCGGGGGGTGAGAACTGAAGCTTTCTTT
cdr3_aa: CASSQEQRGVRTEAFF

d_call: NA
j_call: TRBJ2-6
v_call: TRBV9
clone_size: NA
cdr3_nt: TGTGCCAGCAGCGTAGCTCAGCAGGGTGAGGCCAACGTCCTGACTTTC
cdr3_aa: CASSVAQQGEANVLTF

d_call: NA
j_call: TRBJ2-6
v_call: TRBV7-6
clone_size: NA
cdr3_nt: TGTGCCAGCAGCTTAGTCCACGGAGGCAGGGGCCAACCTTACTCTGGGGCCAACGTCCTGACTTTC
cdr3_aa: CASSLVHGGRGQPYSGANVLTF

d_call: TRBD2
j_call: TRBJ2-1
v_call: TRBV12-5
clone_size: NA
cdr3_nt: TGTGCTAGTGGTTTGGGACTAGCGGGAGCCGGAAATGAGCAGTTCTTC
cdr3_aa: CASGLGLAGAGNEQFF

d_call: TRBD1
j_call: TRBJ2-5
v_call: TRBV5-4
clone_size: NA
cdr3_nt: TGTGCCAGCAGCCCCGGGACAGGGAATCGGGAGACCCAGTACTTC
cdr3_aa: CASSPGTGNRETQYF

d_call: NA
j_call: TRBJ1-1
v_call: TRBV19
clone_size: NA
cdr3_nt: TGTGCCAGTAGTATCTTTAAGAACACTGAAGCTTTCTTT
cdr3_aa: CASSIFKNTEAFF

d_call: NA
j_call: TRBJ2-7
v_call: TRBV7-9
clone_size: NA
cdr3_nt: TGTGCCAGCAGCTGGGAGAACTACGAGCAGTACTTC
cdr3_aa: CASSWENYEQYF

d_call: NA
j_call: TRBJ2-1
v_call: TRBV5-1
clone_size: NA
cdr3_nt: TGCGCCAGCAGCTATGGACCGGGGTACCCTAATGAGCAGTTCTTC
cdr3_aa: CASSYGPGYPNEQFF

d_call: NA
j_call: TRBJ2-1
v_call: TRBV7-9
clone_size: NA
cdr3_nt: TGTGCCAGCAGCGAGTACAGGGCGGGATACAATGAGCAGTTCTTC
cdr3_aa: CASSEYRAGYNEQFF

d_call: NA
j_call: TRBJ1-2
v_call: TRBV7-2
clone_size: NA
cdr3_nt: TGTGCCAGCAGCTTAGAGGCCAGTAACTATGGCTACACCTTC
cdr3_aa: CASSLEASNYGYTF

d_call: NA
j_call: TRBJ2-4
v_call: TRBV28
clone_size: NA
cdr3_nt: TGTGCCAGCAGTATTGAACTAGCCAAAAACATTCAGTACTTC
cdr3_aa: CASSIELAKNIQYF

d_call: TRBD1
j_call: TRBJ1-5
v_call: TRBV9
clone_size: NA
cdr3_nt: TGTGCCAGCAGTGGCCAGGGGGCCCAGTACAATCAGCCCCAGCATTTT
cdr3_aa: CASSGQGAQYNQPQHF

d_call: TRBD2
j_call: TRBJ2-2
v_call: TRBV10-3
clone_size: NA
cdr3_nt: TGTGCCATCTCTAGCGGGACGAATACCGGGGAGCTGTTTTTT
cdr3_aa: CAISSGTNTGELFF

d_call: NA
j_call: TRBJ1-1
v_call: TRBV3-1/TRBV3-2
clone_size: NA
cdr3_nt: TGTGCCAGCAGCCACAGAAATGAAGCTTTCTTT
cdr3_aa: CASSHRNEAFF

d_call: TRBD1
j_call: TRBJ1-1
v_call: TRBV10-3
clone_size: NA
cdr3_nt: TGTGCCATCAGGGACAGGGGCATGAACACTGAAGCTTTCTTT
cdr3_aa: CAIRDRGMNTEAFF

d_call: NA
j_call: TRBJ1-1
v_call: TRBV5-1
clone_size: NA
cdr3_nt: TGCGCCAGCAGCTTGATAGGGTCGAACACTGAAGCTTTCTTT
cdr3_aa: CASSLIGSNTEAFF

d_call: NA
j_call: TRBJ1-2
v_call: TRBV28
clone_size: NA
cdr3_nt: TGTGCCACCCAGCGGGGTGGCTACACCTTC
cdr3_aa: CATQRGGYTF

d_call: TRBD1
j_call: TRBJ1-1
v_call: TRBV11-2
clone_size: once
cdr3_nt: TGTGCCAGCAGCCAAGACAGGGTACGGGCCTCTGAAGCTTTCTTT
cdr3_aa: CASSQDRVRASEAFF

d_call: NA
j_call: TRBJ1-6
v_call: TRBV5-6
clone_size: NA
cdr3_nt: TGTGCCAGCAGCCCACAGGGCTGGGGGAATTCACCCCTCCACTTT
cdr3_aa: CASSPQGWGNSPLHF

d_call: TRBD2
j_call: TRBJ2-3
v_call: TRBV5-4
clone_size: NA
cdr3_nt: TGTGCCAGCAGCGATCCTTCTAGCGGGAGGGCAGATACGCAGTATTTT
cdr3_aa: CASSDPSSGRADTQYF

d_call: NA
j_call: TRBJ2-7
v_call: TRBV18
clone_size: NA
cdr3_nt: TGTGCCAGCTCATCGCGGACAAAACTTCTCTACGAGCAGTACTTC
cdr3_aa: CASSSRTKLLYEQYF

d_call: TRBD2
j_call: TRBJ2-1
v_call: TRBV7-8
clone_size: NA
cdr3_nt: TGTGCCAGCAGCTTAGCGACCGGGACTAGCGACTACAATGAGCAGTTCTTC
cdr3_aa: CASSLATGTSDYNEQFF

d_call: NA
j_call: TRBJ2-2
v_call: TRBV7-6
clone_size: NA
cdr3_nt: TGTGCCAGCAGTCCCCATGACCGGGGCTGGATCGGGGAGCTGTTTTTT
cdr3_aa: CASSPHDRGWIGELFF

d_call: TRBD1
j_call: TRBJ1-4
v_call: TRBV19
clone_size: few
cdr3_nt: TGTGCCAGTACCTCCGACAGGGGTCCCGAAAAACTGTTTTTT
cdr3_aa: CASTSDRGPEKLFF

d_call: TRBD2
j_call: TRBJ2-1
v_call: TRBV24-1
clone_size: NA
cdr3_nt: TGTGCCACCAGTGATTCCCTCGCGGGGGGGAATGAGCAGTTCTTC
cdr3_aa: CATSDSLAGGNEQFF

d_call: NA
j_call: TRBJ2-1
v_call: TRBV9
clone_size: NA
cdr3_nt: TGTGCCAGCAGCGCCGGTTTCCCTATCTACAATGAGCAGTTCTTC
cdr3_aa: CASSAGFPIYNEQFF

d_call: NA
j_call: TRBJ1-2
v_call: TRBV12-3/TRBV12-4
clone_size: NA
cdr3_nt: TGTGCCAGCAGGCTACAGGGAAACTATGGCTACACCTTC
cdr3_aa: CASRLQGNYGYTF

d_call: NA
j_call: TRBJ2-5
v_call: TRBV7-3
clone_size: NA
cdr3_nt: TGTGCCAGCAGCTTAGGAACACTCTGGGACGCGGAACAAGAGACCCAGTACTTC
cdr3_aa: CASSLGTLWDAEQETQYF

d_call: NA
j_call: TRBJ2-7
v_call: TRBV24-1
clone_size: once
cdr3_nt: TGTGCCACCAGTGACTTCCCAGGGAGCGAGCAGTACTTC
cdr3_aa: CATSDFPGSEQYF

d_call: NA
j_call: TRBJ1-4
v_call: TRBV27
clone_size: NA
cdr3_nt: TGTGCCAGCAGTAATTGGGCTACCAATGAAAAACTGTTTTTT
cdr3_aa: CASSNWATNEKLFF

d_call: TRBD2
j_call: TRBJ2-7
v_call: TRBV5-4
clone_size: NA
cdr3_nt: TGTGCCAGCAGCTTATTACTAGCGGGAAGCGACGAGCAGTACTTC
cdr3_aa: CASSLLLAGSDEQYF

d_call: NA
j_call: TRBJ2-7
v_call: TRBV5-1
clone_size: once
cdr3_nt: TGCGCCAGCAGCCCAGACGACACCTACGAGCAGTACTTC
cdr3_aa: CASSPDDTYEQYF

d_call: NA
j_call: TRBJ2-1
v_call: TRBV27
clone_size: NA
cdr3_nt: TGTGCCAGCAGGAGACCGGGACTCCCTCCGAATGAGCAGTTCTTC
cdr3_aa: CASRRPGLPPNEQFF

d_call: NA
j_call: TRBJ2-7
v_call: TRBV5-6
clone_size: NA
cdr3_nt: TGTGCCAGCAGTCGAGGGGGAGGAATCTACGAGCAGTACTTC
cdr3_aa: CASSRGGGIYEQYF

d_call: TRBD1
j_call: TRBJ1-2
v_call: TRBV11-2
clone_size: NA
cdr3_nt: TGTGCCAGCAGCAACTGGGACAGACTTAGGGGCTACACCTTC
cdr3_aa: CASSNWDRLRGYTF

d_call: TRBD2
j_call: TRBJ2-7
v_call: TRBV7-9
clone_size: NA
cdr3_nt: TGTGCCAGCAGCTCGAGCGGGAGGTACGAGCAGTACTTC
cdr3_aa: CASSSSGRYEQYF

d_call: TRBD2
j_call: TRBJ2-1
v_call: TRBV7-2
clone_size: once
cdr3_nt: TGTGCCAGCAGCTTAGAACTAGCGGGAAGGGGGGTGCAGTTCTTC
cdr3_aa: CASSLELAGRGVQFF